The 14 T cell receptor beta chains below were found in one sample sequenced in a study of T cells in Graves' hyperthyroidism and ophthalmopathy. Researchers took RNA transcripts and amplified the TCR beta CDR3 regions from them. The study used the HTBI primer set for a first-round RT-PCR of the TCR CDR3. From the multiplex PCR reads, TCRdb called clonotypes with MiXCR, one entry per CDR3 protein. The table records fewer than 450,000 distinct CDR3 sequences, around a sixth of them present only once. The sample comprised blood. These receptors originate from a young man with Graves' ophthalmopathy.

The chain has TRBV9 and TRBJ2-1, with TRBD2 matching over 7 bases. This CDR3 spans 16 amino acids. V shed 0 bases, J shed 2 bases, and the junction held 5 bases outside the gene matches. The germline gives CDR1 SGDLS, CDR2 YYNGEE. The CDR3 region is CASSVATLAPYNEQFF. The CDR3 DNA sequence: TGTGCCAGCAGCGTAGCAACACTAGCGCCCTACAATGAGCAGTTCTTC.

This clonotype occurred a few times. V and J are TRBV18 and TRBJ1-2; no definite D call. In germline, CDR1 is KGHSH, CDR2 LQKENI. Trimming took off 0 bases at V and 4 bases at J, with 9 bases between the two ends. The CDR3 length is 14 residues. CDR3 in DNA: TGTGCCAGCTCACCACCCCAAGGGCTCTATGGCTACACCTTC. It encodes CASSPPQGLYGYTF.

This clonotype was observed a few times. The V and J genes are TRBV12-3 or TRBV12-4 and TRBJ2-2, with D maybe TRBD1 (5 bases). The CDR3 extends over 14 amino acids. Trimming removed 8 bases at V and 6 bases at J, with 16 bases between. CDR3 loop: CASGQGLFSGELFF. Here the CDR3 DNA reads TGTGCCAGCGGGCAGGGTTTATTCTCCGGGGAGCTGTTTTTT.

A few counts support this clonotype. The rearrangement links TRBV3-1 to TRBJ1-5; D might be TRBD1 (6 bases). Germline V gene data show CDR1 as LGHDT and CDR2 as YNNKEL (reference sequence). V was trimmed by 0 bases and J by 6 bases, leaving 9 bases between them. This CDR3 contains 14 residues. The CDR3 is CASSQDEGGQPQHF. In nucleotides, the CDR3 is TGTGCCAGCAGCCAAGATGAAGGGGGTCAGCCCCAGCATTTT. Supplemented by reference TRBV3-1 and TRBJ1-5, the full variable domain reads DTAVSQTPKYLVTQMGNDKSIKCEQNLGHDTMYWYKQDSKKFLKIMFSYNNKELIINETVPNRFSPKSPDKAHLNLHINSLELGDSAVYFCASSQDEGGQPQHFGDGTRLSIL.

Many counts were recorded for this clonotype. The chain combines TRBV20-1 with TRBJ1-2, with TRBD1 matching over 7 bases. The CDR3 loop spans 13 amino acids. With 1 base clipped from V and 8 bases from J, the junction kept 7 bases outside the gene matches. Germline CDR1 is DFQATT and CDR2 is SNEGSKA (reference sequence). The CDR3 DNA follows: TGCAGTGCTAGAGTCCCAGGGGGGCAGGGCTACACCTTC. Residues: CSARVPGGQGYTF.

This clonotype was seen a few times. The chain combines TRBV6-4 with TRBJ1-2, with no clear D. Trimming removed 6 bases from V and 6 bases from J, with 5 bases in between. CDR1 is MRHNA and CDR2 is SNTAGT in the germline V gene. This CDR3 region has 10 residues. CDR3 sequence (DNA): TGTGCCAGCAGGGGAGATGGCTACACCTTC. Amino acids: CASRGDGYTF.

The CDR3, as DNA: TGTGCCAGCATTACGACAGGGTCCTACGAGCAGTACTTC. Amino acid sequence: CASITTGSYEQYF. This chain uses TRBV12-3 or TRBV12-4 with TRBJ2-7, with 7 positions matching TRBD1. V lost 7 bases and J lost 1; bases outside the gene matches: 4. The CDR3 runs 13 residues.

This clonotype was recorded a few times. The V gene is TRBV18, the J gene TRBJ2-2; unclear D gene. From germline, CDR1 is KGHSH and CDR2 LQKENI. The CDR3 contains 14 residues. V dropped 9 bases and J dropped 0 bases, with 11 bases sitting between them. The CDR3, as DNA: TGTGCCAGTCCAACTGGGGCGAACACCGGGGAGCTGTTTTTT. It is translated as CASPTGANTGELFF.

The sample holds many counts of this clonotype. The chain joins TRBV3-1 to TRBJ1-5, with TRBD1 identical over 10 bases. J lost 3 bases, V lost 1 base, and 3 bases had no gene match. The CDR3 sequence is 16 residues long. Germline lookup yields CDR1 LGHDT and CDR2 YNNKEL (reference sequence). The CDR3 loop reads CASSQAGTGANQPQHF. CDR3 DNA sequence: TGTGCCAGCAGCCAAGCTGGGACAGGGGCCAATCAGCCCCAGCATTTT.

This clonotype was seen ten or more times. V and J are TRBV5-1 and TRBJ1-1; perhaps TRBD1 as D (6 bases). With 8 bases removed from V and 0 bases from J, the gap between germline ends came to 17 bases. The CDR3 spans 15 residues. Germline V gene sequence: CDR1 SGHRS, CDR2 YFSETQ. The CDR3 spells CASSRLQGMNTEAFF. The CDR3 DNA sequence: TGCGCCAGTTCCCGACTCCAGGGGATGAACACTGAAGCTTTCTTT.

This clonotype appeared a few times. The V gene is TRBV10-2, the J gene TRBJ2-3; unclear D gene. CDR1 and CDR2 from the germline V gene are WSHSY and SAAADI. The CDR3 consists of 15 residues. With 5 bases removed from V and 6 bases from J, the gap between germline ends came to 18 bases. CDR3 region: CASSSAEDLSDTQYF. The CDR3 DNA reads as TGCGCCAGCAGTTCTGCCGAGGACCTTTCCGATACGCAGTATTTT.

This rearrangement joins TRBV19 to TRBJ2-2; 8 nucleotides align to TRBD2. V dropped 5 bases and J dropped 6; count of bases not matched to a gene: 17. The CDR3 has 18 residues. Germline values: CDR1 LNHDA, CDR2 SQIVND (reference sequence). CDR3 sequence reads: CASSDRAGKRGYSGELFF. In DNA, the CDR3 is TGTGCCAGTAGTGATCGTGCGGGGAAGCGGGGGTATTCCGGGGAGCTGTTTTTT. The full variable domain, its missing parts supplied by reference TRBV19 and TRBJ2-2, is DGGITQSPKYLFRKEGQNVTLSCEQNLNHDAMYWYRQDPGQGLRLIYYSQIVNDFQKGDIAEGYSVSREKKESFPLTVTSAQKNPTAFYLCASSDRAGKRGYSGELFFGEGSRLTVL.

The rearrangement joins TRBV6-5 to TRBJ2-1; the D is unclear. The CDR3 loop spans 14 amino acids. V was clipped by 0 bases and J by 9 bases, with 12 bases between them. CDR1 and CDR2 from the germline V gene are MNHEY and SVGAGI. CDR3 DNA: TGTGCCAGCAGTTACTCGGGCTCCCCAAGTGAGCAGTTCTTC. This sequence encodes CASSYSGSPSEQFF.

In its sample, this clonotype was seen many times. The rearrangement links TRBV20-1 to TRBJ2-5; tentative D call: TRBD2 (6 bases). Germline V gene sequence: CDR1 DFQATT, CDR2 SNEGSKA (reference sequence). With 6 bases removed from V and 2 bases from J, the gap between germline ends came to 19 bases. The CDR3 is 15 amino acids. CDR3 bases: TGCAGTGCCTTCCGACTAGTAGGGCGTCAAGAGACCCAGTACTTC. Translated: CSAFRLVGRQETQYF.